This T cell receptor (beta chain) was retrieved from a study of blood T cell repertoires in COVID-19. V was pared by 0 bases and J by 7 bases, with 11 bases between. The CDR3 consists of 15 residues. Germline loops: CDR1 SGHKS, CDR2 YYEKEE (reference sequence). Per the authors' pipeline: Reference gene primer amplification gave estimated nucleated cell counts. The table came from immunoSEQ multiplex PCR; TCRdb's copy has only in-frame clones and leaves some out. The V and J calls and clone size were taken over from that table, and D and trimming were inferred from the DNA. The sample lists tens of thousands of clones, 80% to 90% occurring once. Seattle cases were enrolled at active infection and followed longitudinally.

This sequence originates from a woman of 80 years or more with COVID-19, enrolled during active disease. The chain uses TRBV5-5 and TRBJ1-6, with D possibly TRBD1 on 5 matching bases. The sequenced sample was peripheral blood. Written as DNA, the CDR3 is TGTGCCAGCAGCTTGGAGGGACTAAGGAATTCACCCCTCCACTTT. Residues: CASSLEGLRNSPLHF.